Reported below is one TCR beta chain. These data belong to a study of shared clonotypes between healthy human individuals. The material for each subset, its genomic DNA, was split evenly across several immunoSEQ plates. Clones were read by immunoSEQ multiplex PCR, and TCRdb kept only the in-frame ones, dropping some. The sample includes millions of clones, approximately 90% seen only once; the top ten take roughly 0.15%. The germline CDR1 and CDR2 sequences are SGHDT and YYEEEE. The V end was cut by 5 bases, the J end by 0 bases, with 11 bases between. This CDR3 contains 14 residues. HIV-negative, healthy adults without recent acute infections or vaccinations were the donors. CD45RA+ naive and CD45RA-negative memory subsets were separated from CD4+ cells.

This receptor was taken from a man in his late teens or twenties in good health. V and J are TRBV5-6 and TRBJ1-1, with D possibly TRBD1 on 5 matching bases. The specimen was naive CD4+ T cells sorted from blood. Subset reported: CD45RA+ positively selected. The CDR3 spells CASSYGAMNTEAFF. CDR3 DNA: TGTGCCAGCAGTTATGGGGCGATGAACACTGAAGCTTTCTTT.